The clone carrying this TCR beta chain was detected ten times or more. No antigen is known for it. RNA transcripts gave rise to amplified TCR beta CDR3 regions. HTBI primers were employed in a first-round RT-PCR of the TCR CDR3. TCRdb re-derived calls from the multiplex PCR reads in MiXCR, one entry per CDR3 protein. The table lists 350,000 to 450,000 distinct CDR3 sequences, about an eighth of them singletons, with approximately 27% in the top ten. Among ophthalmopathy patients, the Clinical Activity Score reached at least 3, the NOSPECS grade reached at least 4, and duration remained under 3 months. The data belong to a study of T cells in Graves' hyperthyroidism and ophthalmopathy. Broader study findings: Ophthalmopathy was model-predicted a median approximately 6.4 months pre-onset.

The sequence came from a man aged 50-60 years with Graves' ophthalmopathy. The material sequenced was blood.

The CDR3 region has the DNA TGTGCCAGCAACCGAGATCTCTATAATTCACCCCTCCACTTT. Residues: CASNRDLYNSPLHF. The genes are TRBV6-1 and TRBJ1-6; D is ambiguous. The CDR3 consists of 14 residues. Deletions cut 7 bases from V and 3 bases from J, with 10 bases between. The V gene's germline CDR1 is MNHNS and CDR2 SASEGT.